Detailed here is one T cell receptor beta chain. Its target is not known. The record originates from a study of cytomegalovirus exposure and HLA in healthy donors. Study-wide findings and caveats: According to a subsequent analysis, TCR clusters identified in the first cohort showed a tendency to co-occur across the roughly 130 validation repertoires. A classifier reportedly called cytomegalovirus status with high sensitivity and specificity. Some TCR beta chains (164 of them) were listed as cytomegalovirus-associated.

The CDR3 loop spans 14 amino acids. The germline V gene encodes CDR1 SGHTA and CDR2 FQGNSA. Trimming shortened V by 5 bases and J by 3 bases, and 12 bases separated the two germline ends. Produced via immunoSEQ multiplex PCR; TCRdb's table is partial and in-frame only. This sample has approximately 62,000 clones, with about 91% found just once. The origin of this receptor is a woman under 30 in good health and CMV-seronegative. The sample was PBMCs. The chain carries TRBV7-2 and TRBJ2-3; D not resolved. The CDR3 coding sequence is TGTGCCAGCAGCCCCTACAGTCGGACAGATACGCAGTATTTT. It specifies CASSPYSRTDTQYF. The variable domain in full, with the rest retrieved from reference TRBV7-2 and TRBJ2-3, is GAGVSQSPSNKVTEKGKDVELRCDPISGHTALYWYRQSLGQGLEFLIYFQGNSAPDKSGLPSDRFSAERTGGSVSTLTIQRTQQEDSAVYLCASSPYSRTDTQYFGPGTRLTVL.